The present T cell receptor beta chain was sequenced within a study of blood T cell repertoires in COVID-19. The overall study: Samples taken during acute and convalescent COVID-19 were collected in the United States, Italy and Spain.

CDR1 and CDR2 (germline): LGHDT, YNNKEL (reference sequence). The CDR3 has 14 amino acids. V was clipped by 3 bases and J by 6 bases, with 14 bases between them. Some clones are missing from TCRdb's copy, which holds only in-frame ones; the method was immunoSEQ multiplex PCR. Seen here are 250,000 to 300,000 clones, approximately 85% observed once, and the top ten hold approximately 9.9%. The sample comprised peripheral blood. The TCR was taken from a woman aged 70-85 years with acute or convalescent COVID-19. The rearrangement uses TRBV3-1 (or the pseudogene TRBV3-2) and TRBJ1-1, with D perhaps TRBD1 (6 bases). The CDR3 region has the DNA TGTGCCAGCAGCCAGGATACAGGGAATTCTGAAGCTTTCTTT. Translation gives CASSQDTGNSEAFF.